Presented here are 23 T cell receptor beta chains from one specimen sequenced in a study of T cell responses to AZD1222 COVID-19 vaccine. The repertoire was sequenced with immunoSEQ multiplex PCR; TCRdb's copy has only in-frame clones and lacks some. The repertoire holds around 150,000 clones, about 89% seen once, with around 7.6% in the top ten. The sequencing here drew on peripheral blood, taken 28 days after the second dose of the MenACWY control vaccine. The receptors stem from an adult who received the MenACWY meningococcal vaccine as a control.

The V and J genes are TRBV10-2 and TRBJ2-7; 9 bases line up with TRBD2. CDR1 WSHSY and CDR2 SAAADI come from the germline V gene. This CDR3 contains 15 residues. After removal of 2 bases from V and 4 bases from J, the junction contained 6 bases not matched to a gene. The CDR3 region has the DNA TGCGCCAGCAGTGAGCCTAGCGGGACTCCTTACGAGCAGTACTTC. Its protein is CASSEPSGTPYEQYF.

This chain connects TRBV3-1 (or the pseudogene TRBV3-2) to TRBJ1-3, with 7 positions matching TRBD1. J was trimmed by 1 base and V by 5 bases; bases with no gene match: 2. This CDR3 is 14 amino acids long. Looked up from germline, CDR1 is LGHDT and CDR2 is YNNKEL (reference sequence). The CDR3 bases are TGTGCCAGCAGCTTGACAGGGTCTGGAAACACCATATATTTT. This codes for CASSLTGSGNTIYF.

A single count supports this clone. The chain couples TRBV28 to TRBJ2-5; the match to TRBD2 covers 7 bases. The CDR3 covers 15 residues. V dropped 4 bases and J dropped 5; count of bases not matched to a gene: 10. The germline V gene encodes CDR1 MDHEN and CDR2 SYDVKM. The CDR3 DNA is TGTGCCAGCAGTTCAATTGTGGGGGGGTTGGAGACCCAGTACTTC. Protein: CASSSIVGGLETQYF.

This sequence joins TRBV14 and TRBJ2-7; a weak D match, TRBD1 (6 bases). This CDR3 has 13 residues. The germline gives CDR1 SGHDN, CDR2 FVKESK. The germline V and J ends were trimmed by 0 bases and 9 bases, with 12 bases remaining between them. The CDR3 reads CASSQDGVQGQYF. The CDR3 DNA reads as TGTGCCAGCAGCCAAGATGGTGTACAGGGGCAGTACTTC.

The gene calls are TRBV28 and TRBJ1-5; D is perhaps TRBD1 (6 bases). CDR3 length equals 14 residues. CDR1 and CDR2 from the germline V gene are MDHEN and SYDVKM. With 6 bases removed from V and 7 bases from J, the gap between germline ends came to 16 bases. In DNA, the CDR3 is TGTGCCAGCAGCCAAGGGGGGGACCGGCAGCCCCAGCATTTT. As protein: CASSQGGDRQPQHF.

The chain employs TRBV6-4 and TRBJ2-3; 12 bases are a match to TRBD1. From germline, CDR1 is MRHNA and CDR2 SNTAGT. Trimming removed 0 bases from V and 6 bases from J; junction bases left unmatched: 7. This CDR3 spans 17 amino acids. The CDR3: CASSDSYGTGGFDTQYF. CDR3 coding DNA: TGTGCCAGCAGTGACTCGTATGGGACAGGGGGCTTTGATACGCAGTATTTT.

The genes are TRBV7-9 and TRBJ2-2; TRBD1 or TRBD2 may be the D gene (5 bases each). The V end lost 1 base, the J end lost 7 bases, and 19 bases lay between the germline ends. The CDR3 runs 17 residues. Looked up from germline, CDR1 is SEHNR and CDR2 is FQNEAQ (reference sequence). CDR3 bases: TGTGCCAGCAGCTTAGATTTAAGTTTCGGGGCCCGCGGGGAGCTGTTTTTT. Translation gives CASSLDLSFGARGELFF.

In DNA form, the CDR3 reads TGTGCCAGCAGCGTAGAGGTCGGGGGTAATAATTCACCCCTCCACTTT. It encodes CASSVEVGGNNSPLHF. The chain carries TRBV9 and TRBJ1-6, with D perhaps TRBD1 (5 bases). The CDR3 runs 16 residues. Trimming removed 0 bases from V and 5 bases from J, with 12 bases in between. Germline CDR1 and CDR2: SGDLS and YYNGEE. Filled out from reference TRBV9 and TRBJ1-6, the complete variable domain reads DSGVTQTPKHLITATGQRVTLRCSPRSGDLSVYWYQQSLDQGLQFLIQYYNGEERAKGNILERFSAQQFPDLHSELNLSSLELGDSALYFCASSVEVGGNNSPLHFGNGTRLTVT.

V gene TRBV19 combines with J gene TRBJ1-5, with a possible D match to TRBD1 (6 bases). V was clipped by 7 bases and J by 1 base, with 14 bases between them. Germline V gene data show CDR1 as LNHDA and CDR2 as SQIVND (reference sequence). CDR3 size: 15 residues. The CDR3 loop is CASTQTGTSNQPQHF. CDR3 in DNA: TGTGCCAGTACCCAAACCGGGACAAGCAATCAGCCCCAGCATTTT.

This rearrangement joins TRBV4-1 to TRBJ2-7; 9 bases map to TRBD1. Germline CDR1 MGHRA, CDR2 YSYEKL. The CDR3 spans 16 residues. The trim removed 1 base at V and 2 bases at J, leaving 6 bases unmatched. CDR3 sequence: CASSQAGQGLAYEQYF. The CDR3 nucleotides are TGCGCCAGCAGCCAAGCCGGACAGGGGCTTGCCTACGAGCAGTACTTC.

Turning to this clone: At the DNA level, this CDR3 is encoded by other sequences in the same sample as well. The gene calls are TRBV5-1 and TRBJ2-1; 8 bases map to TRBD2. Germline loops: CDR1 SGHRS, CDR2 YFSETQ. CDR3 length: 15 residues. Germline trimming cut 0 bases from V and 2 bases from J; bases unmatched to any gene: 1. The CDR3 is CASSLAGGAYNEQFF. The CDR3 DNA sequence: TGCGCCAGCAGCTTGGCCGGGGGGGCCTACAATGAGCAGTTCTTC. Looking up the rest from reference TRBV5-1 and TRBJ2-1 gives the full variable domain: KAGVTQTPRYLIKTRGQQVTLSCSPISGHRSVSWYQQTPGQGLQFLFEYFSETQRNKGNFPGRFSGRQFSNSRSEMNVSTLELGDSALYLCASSLAGGAYNEQFFGPGTRLTVL.

This clone was recorded a few times. V gene TRBV19 combines with J gene TRBJ1-5; D remains ambiguous. Trimming took 7 bases from V and 0 from J, leaving 10 bases between them. The CDR3 is 14 residues long. Germline CDR1 is LNHDA and CDR2 is SQIVND (reference sequence). CDR3 nucleotides: TGTGCCAGTACCAAAGCGGATAGCAATCAGCCCCAGCATTTT. Its protein is CASTKADSNQPQHF.

The chain links TRBV28 to TRBJ2-3; unclear D gene. Germline V CDR1 and CDR2: MDHEN, SYDVKM. The CDR3 has 13 amino acids. Trimming pared 5 bases from V and 8 bases from J, leaving 14 bases between. CDR3 coding DNA: TGTGCCAGCAGTGAAGGCTCGGGCGGTACGCAGTATTTT. It specifies CASSEGSGGTQYF.

The V and J genes are TRBV23-1 and TRBJ2-2; D remains ambiguous. TRBV23-1 qualifies as an ORF whose function is uncertain. This CDR3 is 13 amino acids long. Trimming cost V 3 bases and J 0 bases, with 2 bases left between them. CDR3 in amino acids: CASSQANTGELFF. The DNA of the CDR3 is TGCGCCAGCAGTCAGGCGAACACCGGGGAGCTGTTTTTT.

The V gene is TRBV29-1, the J gene TRBJ2-7; 7 nucleotides match TRBD1. Germline V lookup: CDR1 SQVTM, CDR2 ANQGSEA. CDR3 length: 14 residues. Germline trimming cut 6 bases from V and 2 bases from J; bases unmatched to any gene: 10. As DNA, the CDR3 is TGCAGCGTCGGAACCGGGACAGAACCCTACGAGCAGTACTTC. This sequence encodes CSVGTGTEPYEQYF.

This chain connects TRBV12-5 to TRBJ1-2; D uncertain. CDR3 size: 14 residues. The V gene lost 7 bases and the J gene lost 7 bases, with 19 bases spanning the gap. The germline CDR1 and CDR2 sequences are LGHNT and FRNRAP. The CDR3 reads CASAMDGRTLGYTF. CDR3 in DNA: TGTGCTAGTGCCATGGACGGCAGGACCCTTGGCTACACCTTC.

The chain employs TRBV6-5 and TRBJ2-7; D perhaps matches TRBD2 (5 bases). Deletions cut 5 bases from V and 3 bases from J, with 14 bases between. The length of the CDR3 is 14 residues. CDR1 is MNHEY and CDR2 is SVGAGI in the germline V gene. CDR3 region: CASSLLPRDYEQYF. Written as DNA, the CDR3 is TGTGCCAGCAGTCTTCTCCCCCGGGACTACGAGCAGTACTTC.

This clone was counted a single time. This chain uses TRBV6-5 with TRBJ1-3; D may be TRBD1 (5 bases). Trimming took off 6 bases at V and 0 bases at J, with 12 bases between the two ends. Germline V gives CDR1 MNHEY, CDR2 SVGAGI. The CDR3 consists of 15 residues. CDR3 in DNA: TGTGCCAGCAGCCGGGACGGCCTCTCTGGAAACACCATATATTTT. Translating gives CASSRDGLSGNTIYF.

The chain is built from TRBV11-2 and TRBJ2-2; 9 nucleotides align to TRBD1. The length of the CDR3 is 16 residues. V shed 5 bases, J shed 6 bases, and the junction held 10 bases outside the gene matches. Germline lookup yields CDR1 SGHAT and CDR2 FQNNGV. The chain's CDR3 is CASSRRRTGEAGELFF. The DNA for the CDR3 is TGTGCCAGCAGCCGGAGGAGGACAGGGGAAGCCGGGGAGCTGTTTTTT.

The V gene is TRBV19, the J gene TRBJ1-4; tentative D call: TRBD1 (6 bases). The CDR3 contains 15 residues. Between the trimmed V and J ends, which lost 5 bases and 4 bases, there was a span of 14 bases. CDR1 LNHDA and CDR2 SQIVND come from the germline V gene (reference sequence). DNA for the CDR3: TGTGCCAGTAGTTTAAGACGGGACATTAATGAAAAACTGTTTTTT. Translating it yields CASSLRRDINEKLFF. The entire variable domain, with the rest obtained from reference TRBV19 and TRBJ1-4, is as follows: DGGITQSPKYLFRKEGQNVTLSCEQNLNHDAMYWYRQDPGQGLRLIYYSQIVNDFQKGDIAEGYSVSREKKESFPLTVTSAQKNPTAFYLCASSLRRDINEKLFFGSGTQLSVL.

This chain connects TRBV2 to TRBJ1-1; D may be TRBD1 (5 bases). In germline, CDR1 is SNHLY, CDR2 FYNNEI. The CDR3 length is 15 residues. The ends were cut back, 5 bases at V and 6 bases at J, with 19 bases in the middle. CDR3 in amino acids: CASSPDTQGGPEAFF. The CDR3 DNA is TGTGCCAGCAGTCCCGACACGCAGGGAGGCCCTGAAGCTTTCTTT.

The rearrangement uses TRBV19 and TRBJ2-5; D is possibly TRBD1 (5 bases). Germline V CDR1 and CDR2: LNHDA, SQIVND (reference sequence). CDR3 length: 12 amino acids. Trimming removed 5 bases from V and 4 bases from J, with 8 bases in between. The CDR3 spells CASSEQGETQYF. The CDR3 DNA is TGTGCCAGTAGTGAGCAGGGAGAGACCCAGTACTTC.

This clone was seen only once. The same CDR3 is also encoded by other DNA sequences in this sample. The genes are TRBV19 and TRBJ1-5; D remains ambiguous. V was trimmed by 0 bases and J by 4 bases, leaving 4 bases between them. This CDR3 contains 13 residues. CDR1 is LNHDA, CDR2 SQIVND, per germline (reference sequence). The CDR3, as DNA: TGTGCCAGTAGTATAGAAGGAAATCAGCCCCAGCATTTT. Translated, it gives CASSIEGNQPQHF.